The entry below describes one T cell receptor (beta chain). The record originates from a study of T cell responses to AZD1222 COVID-19 vaccine. The assay was immunoSEQ multiplex PCR, and TCRdb's table has in-frame clones only and misses some. The table shows about 180,000 clones, with just over 90% occurring only once. Sequenced here: peripheral blood, sampled on day 0 of AZD1222 vaccination. The TCR was taken from an adult in good health.

The CDR3: CASSQVPPGQGSYEQYF. The DNA for the CDR3 is TGCGCCAGCAGCCAAGTTCCTCCGGGACAGGGTTCCTACGAGCAGTACTTC. The gene calls are TRBV4-1 and TRBJ2-7, with 9 nucleotides matching TRBD1. CDR3 length: 17 amino acids. CDR1 and CDR2 from the germline V gene are MGHRA and YSYEKL. Germline trimming cut 1 base from V and 1 base from J; bases unmatched to any gene: 8.